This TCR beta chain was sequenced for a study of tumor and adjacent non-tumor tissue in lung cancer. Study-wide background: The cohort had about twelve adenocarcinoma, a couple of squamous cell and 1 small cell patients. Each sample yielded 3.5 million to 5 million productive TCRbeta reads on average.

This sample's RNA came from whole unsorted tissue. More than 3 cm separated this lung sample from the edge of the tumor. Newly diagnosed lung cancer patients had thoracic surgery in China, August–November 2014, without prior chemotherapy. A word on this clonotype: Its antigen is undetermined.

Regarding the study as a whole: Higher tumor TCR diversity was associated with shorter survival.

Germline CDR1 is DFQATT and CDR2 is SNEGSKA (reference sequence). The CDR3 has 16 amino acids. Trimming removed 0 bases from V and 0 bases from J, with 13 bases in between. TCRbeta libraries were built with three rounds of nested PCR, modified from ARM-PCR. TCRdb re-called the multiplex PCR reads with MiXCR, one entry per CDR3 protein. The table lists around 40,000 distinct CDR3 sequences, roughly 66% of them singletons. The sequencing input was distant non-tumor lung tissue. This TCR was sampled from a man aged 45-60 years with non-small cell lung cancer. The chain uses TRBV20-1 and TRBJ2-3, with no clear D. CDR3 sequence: CSARDGAISSTDTQYF. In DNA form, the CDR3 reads TGCAGTGCTAGAGATGGAGCTATTTCTAGCACAGATACGCAGTATTTT.